In its sample, the clone carrying this T cell receptor (beta chain) was seen a few times. The antigen is not known. This specimen comes from a study of cytomegalovirus exposure and HLA in healthy donors. The PCR made use of 60 Vbeta and 13 Jbeta primers. Generated by immunoSEQ multiplex PCR, the TCRdb table keeps only in-frame clones and is missing some. The sample includes approximately 210,000 clones, roughly four fifths of them seen just once. Points from the study as a whole: Specificity of a few CMV-associated chains for CMV antigens was verified in vitro. As was reported, the HLA-A and HLA-B alleles of most subjects were accurately predicted from TCR beta sequences.

With 1 base clipped from V and 8 bases from J, the junction kept 9 bases outside the gene matches. CDR1 is LGHNA and CDR2 is YNFKEQ in the germline V gene. The CDR3 is 17 amino acids. J is TRBJ1-4 and V is TRBV4-2; 11 bases agree with TRBD1. This TCR came from a woman younger than 45 in good health and CMV-seropositive. Specimen: PBMCs. The chain's CDR3 is CASSQGYPGTGGEKLFF. The CDR3, as DNA: TGTGCCAGCAGCCAAGGATACCCCGGGACAGGGGGAGAAAAACTGTTTTTT.